The next 6 T cell receptor beta chains were all read from a single sample in a study of blood T cell repertoires in COVID-19. The data were produced by immunoSEQ multiplex PCR, yet TCRdb's version contains in-frame clones alone and is incomplete. The table shows about 180,000 clones, with 82% occurring only once. What was sequenced was peripheral blood. These receptors all come from a woman older than 75 with active or convalescent COVID-19.

The rearrangement uses TRBV7-3 and TRBJ2-7, with D possibly TRBD2 on 6 matching bases. V was clipped by 1 base and J by 0 bases, with 16 bases between them. Germline V CDR1 and CDR2: SGHTA, FQGTGA. This CDR3 comprises 17 residues. DNA of the CDR3: TGTGCCAGCAGCTTAAGGCACGGCGGGACGTACTCCTACGAGCAGTACTTC. Protein: CASSLRHGGTYSYEQYF.

This clone came up once. The gene calls are TRBV19 and TRBJ1-3; 11 nucleotides agree with TRBD1. The CDR3 spans 15 residues. Losses at the gene ends were 5 bases for V and 7 bases for J; bases not matched to a gene: 7. Germline loops: CDR1 LNHDA, CDR2 SQIVND (reference sequence). CDR3 loop: CASSRWTGGRNTIYF. As DNA, the CDR3 is TGTGCCAGTAGTCGATGGACAGGGGGCCGGAACACCATATATTTT.

This clone has a single count. The V and J genes are TRBV19 and TRBJ2-1; 7 positions agree with TRBD2. CDR3 size: 14 residues. Germline trimming cut 4 bases from V and 8 bases from J; bases unmatched to any gene: 8. From germline, CDR1 is LNHDA and CDR2 SQIVND (reference sequence). The CDR3 spells CASSTPWGGDEQFF. DNA for the CDR3: TGTGCCAGTAGTACGCCTTGGGGGGGAGATGAGCAGTTCTTC.

This chain links TRBV7-2 with TRBJ2-2; D remains ambiguous. Looked up from germline, CDR1 is SGHTA and CDR2 is FQGNSA. Trimming pared 2 bases from V and 2 bases from J, leaving 3 bases between. The CDR3 length is 13 residues. The CDR3 coding sequence is TGTGCCAGCAGCTTACCTAACACCGGGGAGCTGTTTTTT. It codes for CASSLPNTGELFF.

The rearrangement links TRBV5-6 to TRBJ2-4; 9 bases fit TRBD2. J gave up 9 bases and V 4 bases, and 14 bases lay outside the gene matches. The CDR3 is 16 residues long. Germline V lookup: CDR1 SGHDT, CDR2 YYEEEE. Here the CDR3 reads CASSGQGTSQKSIQYF. The CDR3 DNA sequence: TGTGCCAGCAGCGGCCAGGGGACTAGCCAGAAGAGCATTCAGTACTTC.

The J gene is TRBJ1-1, the V gene TRBV5-1; D might be TRBD1 (6 bases). V was cut by 4 bases and J by 5 bases, with 15 bases left in between. CDR3 length equals 14 residues. The germline V gene encodes CDR1 SGHRS and CDR2 YFSETQ. CDR3 region: CASSTTGWSTEAFF. CDR3 DNA: TGCGCCAGCAGCACCACAGGGTGGAGTACTGAAGCTTTCTTT.